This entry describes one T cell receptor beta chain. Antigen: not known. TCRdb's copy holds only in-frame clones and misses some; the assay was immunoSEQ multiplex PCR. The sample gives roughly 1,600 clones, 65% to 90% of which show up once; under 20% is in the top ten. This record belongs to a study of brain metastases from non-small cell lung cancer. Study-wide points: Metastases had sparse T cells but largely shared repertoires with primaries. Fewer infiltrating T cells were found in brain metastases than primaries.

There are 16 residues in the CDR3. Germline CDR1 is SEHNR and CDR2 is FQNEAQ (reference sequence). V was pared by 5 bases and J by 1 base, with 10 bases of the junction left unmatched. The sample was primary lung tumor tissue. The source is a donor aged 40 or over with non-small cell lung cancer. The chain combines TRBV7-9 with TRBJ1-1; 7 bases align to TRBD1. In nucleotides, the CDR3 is TGTGCCAGCAGCCCCGTTGTTGGGGACAGGAACACTGAAGCTTTCTTT. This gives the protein CASSPVVGDRNTEAFF.